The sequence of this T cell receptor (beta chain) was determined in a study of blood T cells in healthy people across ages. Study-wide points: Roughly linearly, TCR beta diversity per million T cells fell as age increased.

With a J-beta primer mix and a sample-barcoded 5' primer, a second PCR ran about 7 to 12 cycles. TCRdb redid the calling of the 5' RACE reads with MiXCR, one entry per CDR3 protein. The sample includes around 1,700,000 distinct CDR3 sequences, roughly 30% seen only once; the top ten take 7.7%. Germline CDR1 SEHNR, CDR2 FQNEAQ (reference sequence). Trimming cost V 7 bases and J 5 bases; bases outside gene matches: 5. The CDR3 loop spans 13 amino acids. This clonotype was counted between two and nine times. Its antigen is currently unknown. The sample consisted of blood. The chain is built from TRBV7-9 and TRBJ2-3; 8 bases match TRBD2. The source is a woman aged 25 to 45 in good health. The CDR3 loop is CASIAGTGDTQYF. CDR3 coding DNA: TGTGCCAGCATAGCGGGGACGGGAGATACGCAGTATTTT.